A selection of T cell receptor beta chains follows, all from one sample in a study of T-cell memory formation after mild COVID-19. MiXCR, run by TCRdb on the 5' RACE reads, gives a single entry per CDR3 protein. Of about 610,000 distinct CDR3 sequences listed, roughly 17% are singletons. The source material was PBMCs or a T cell subset sorted from them (not recorded which). The receptor source for this set is an adult woman who had mild COVID-19 (a few samples of this study predate the infection). Cell type and time point are not known. The CDR3 runs from the conserved cysteine through the conserved F or W. Fields, in order: D gene, J gene, V gene, clone size, CDR3 protein, CDR3 DNA. The D gene is left open where the match is weak. Size is omitted from some rows. Given values are once, few, many or a class for expanded clones.

d_call: NA
j_call: TRBJ2-7
v_call: TRBV29-1
clone_size: few
cdr3_aa: CSVEDREAEQYF
cdr3_nt: TGCAGCGTTGAAGACAGGGAAGCCGAGCAGTACTTC

d_call: NA
j_call: TRBJ1-5
v_call: TRBV19
clone_size: few
cdr3_aa: CASKGFYSNQPQHF
cdr3_nt: TGTGCCAGTAAGGGCTTCTATAGCAATCAGCCCCAGCATTTT

d_call: TRBD1
j_call: TRBJ1-2
v_call: TRBV10-3
clone_size: NA
cdr3_aa: CAISAGTEVYGYTF
cdr3_nt: TGTGCCATCAGTGCCGGGACAGAAGTATATGGCTACACCTTC

d_call: NA
j_call: TRBJ2-5
v_call: TRBV18
clone_size: NA
cdr3_aa: CASSPAPYTAQETQYF
cdr3_nt: TGTGCCAGCTCACCAGCGCCCTATACGGCCCAAGAGACCCAGTACTTC

d_call: TRBD1
j_call: TRBJ1-2
v_call: TRBV15
clone_size: NA
cdr3_aa: CATSSDVQGDYGYTF
cdr3_nt: TGTGCCACCAGCAGCGACGTACAGGGGGACTATGGCTACACCTTC

d_call: NA
j_call: TRBJ1-2
v_call: TRBV4-1
clone_size: few
cdr3_aa: CASSQTILRGEGYTF
cdr3_nt: TGCGCCAGCAGCCAAACTATCCTTAGGGGCGAGGGCTACACCTTC

d_call: NA
j_call: TRBJ2-1
v_call: TRBV7-2
clone_size: few
cdr3_aa: CASSLWGGYEQFF
cdr3_nt: TGTGCCAGCAGCTTATGGGGGGGCTATGAGCAGTTCTTC

d_call: NA
j_call: TRBJ2-3
v_call: TRBV5-1
clone_size: many
cdr3_aa: CASSLDRADTQYF
cdr3_nt: TGCGCCAGCAGCTTAGACAGAGCAGATACGCAGTATTTT

d_call: TRBD1
j_call: TRBJ2-5
v_call: TRBV7-9
clone_size: NA
cdr3_aa: CASSLPRDRGIFQETQYF
cdr3_nt: TGTGCCAGCAGCTTACCTCGGGACAGGGGAATATTTCAAGAGACCCAGTACTTC

d_call: NA
j_call: TRBJ2-5
v_call: TRBV24-1
clone_size: NA
cdr3_aa: CATSVGSTLYIGETQYF
cdr3_nt: TGTGCCACCAGTGTTGGTTCGACCTTGTACATCGGGGAGACCCAGTACTTC

d_call: TRBD1
j_call: TRBJ2-3
v_call: TRBV12-3/TRBV12-4
clone_size: many
cdr3_aa: CASSLTGTGADTQYF
cdr3_nt: TGTGCCAGCAGTTTAACCGGGACAGGGGCAGATACGCAGTATTTT

d_call: TRBD2
j_call: TRBJ2-3
v_call: TRBV9
clone_size: NA
cdr3_aa: CASSRDPSGGPLDTQYF
cdr3_nt: TGTGCCAGCAGCCGCGACCCTAGCGGGGGGCCGTTGGATACGCAGTATTTT

d_call: NA
j_call: TRBJ2-6
v_call: TRBV5-1
clone_size: NA
cdr3_aa: CASIGGRLTPSGANVLTF
cdr3_nt: TGCGCCAGCATTGGTGGCCGACTAACCCCCTCTGGGGCCAACGTCCTGACTTTC

d_call: NA
j_call: TRBJ2-3
v_call: TRBV21-1
clone_size: NA
cdr3_aa: CASSKKTDLLGTDTQYF
cdr3_nt: TGTGCCAGCAGCAAAAAAACGGATTTACTTGGTACAGATACGCAGTATTTT

d_call: TRBD1
j_call: TRBJ2-7
v_call: TRBV7-9
clone_size: once
cdr3_aa: CASSPKDRIYEQYF
cdr3_nt: TGTGCCAGCAGCCCCAAGGACAGGATCTACGAGCAGTACTTC

d_call: NA
j_call: TRBJ2-7
v_call: TRBV27
clone_size: few
cdr3_aa: CASSFPPGYYEQYF
cdr3_nt: TGTGCCAGCAGTTTCCCGCCGGGTTACTACGAGCAGTACTTC

d_call: NA
j_call: TRBJ1-1
v_call: TRBV5-1
clone_size: few
cdr3_aa: CASSLDEMNTEAFF
cdr3_nt: TGCGCCAGCAGCTTAGACGAAATGAACACTGAAGCTTTCTTT

d_call: NA
j_call: TRBJ1-5
v_call: TRBV6-2/TRBV6-3
clone_size: NA
cdr3_aa: CASSYRQGNQPQHF
cdr3_nt: TGTGCCAGCAGTTACCGGCAGGGCAATCAGCCCCAGCATTTT

d_call: NA
j_call: TRBJ1-5
v_call: TRBV30
clone_size: once
cdr3_aa: CTWTGDSNQPQHF
cdr3_nt: TGTACCTGGACCGGGGACAGCAATCAGCCCCAGCATTTT

d_call: TRBD1
j_call: TRBJ2-3
v_call: TRBV20-1
clone_size: NA
cdr3_aa: CSAPRGSTDTQYF
cdr3_nt: TGCAGTGCTCCCAGGGGGAGCACAGATACGCAGTATTTT

d_call: NA
j_call: TRBJ2-1
v_call: TRBV29-1
clone_size: few
cdr3_aa: CSVAWGAGTNEQFF
cdr3_nt: TGCAGCGTTGCTTGGGGGGCAGGAACCAATGAGCAGTTCTTC

d_call: NA
j_call: TRBJ1-1
v_call: TRBV5-1
clone_size: few
cdr3_aa: CASKNGAGANTEAFF
cdr3_nt: TGCGCCAGCAAAAATGGGGCAGGCGCCAACACTGAAGCTTTCTTT

d_call: NA
j_call: TRBJ2-1
v_call: TRBV7-2
clone_size: few
cdr3_aa: CASSSEYYEQFF
cdr3_nt: TGTGCCAGCAGCTCAGAGTACTATGAGCAGTTCTTC

d_call: TRBD1
j_call: TRBJ2-7
v_call: TRBV9
clone_size: few
cdr3_aa: CASSGGGQGPAEQYF
cdr3_nt: TGTGCCAGCAGCGGAGGTGGACAGGGGCCAGCCGAGCAGTACTTC

d_call: NA
j_call: TRBJ1-1
v_call: TRBV5-1
clone_size: many
cdr3_aa: CASSLASGTRNTEAFF
cdr3_nt: TGCGCCAGCAGCTTGGCCTCCGGGACAAGGAACACTGAAGCTTTCTTT

d_call: NA
j_call: TRBJ1-1
v_call: TRBV5-1
clone_size: few
cdr3_aa: CASGRTPNTEAFF
cdr3_nt: TGCGCCAGCGGACGAACTCCGAACACTGAAGCTTTCTTT

d_call: NA
j_call: TRBJ1-6
v_call: TRBV2
clone_size: few
cdr3_aa: CASSPAREWSSPLHF
cdr3_nt: TGTGCCAGCAGTCCGGCAAGGGAATGGAGTTCACCCCTCCACTTT